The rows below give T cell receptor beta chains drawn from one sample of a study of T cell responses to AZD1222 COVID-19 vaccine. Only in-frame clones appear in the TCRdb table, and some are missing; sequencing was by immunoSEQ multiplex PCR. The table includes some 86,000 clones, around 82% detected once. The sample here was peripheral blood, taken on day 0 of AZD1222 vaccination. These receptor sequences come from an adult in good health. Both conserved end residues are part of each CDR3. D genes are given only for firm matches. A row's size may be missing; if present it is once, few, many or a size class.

cdr3_aa: CASSALAGGQETQYF
cdr3_nt: TGTGCCAGCAGCGCGCTAGCGGGGGGGCAAGAGACCCAGTACTTC
v_call: TRBV9
j_call: TRBJ2-5
clone_size: .
d_call: TRBD2

cdr3_aa: CASSQEGGRTDTQYF
cdr3_nt: TGCGCCAGCAGCCAAGAGGGAGGCCGCACAGATACGCAGTATTTT
v_call: TRBV4-1
j_call: TRBJ2-3
clone_size: .
d_call: .

cdr3_aa: CASSFHLGLEASEQFF
cdr3_nt: TGTGCCAGCAGCTTCCATTTAGGACTTGAGGCTTCTGAGCAGTTCTTC
v_call: TRBV5-5
j_call: TRBJ2-1
clone_size: .
d_call: .

cdr3_aa: CASSPKWGAGTTEAFF
cdr3_nt: TGTGCCAGCAGCCCAAAGTGGGGGGCCGGGACCACTGAAGCTTTCTTT
v_call: TRBV7-2
j_call: TRBJ1-1
clone_size: .
d_call: .

cdr3_aa: CASSQPTGPSDF
cdr3_nt: TGTGCCAGCAGTCAACCAACAGGTCCCTCCGACTTC
v_call: TRBV6-2/TRBV6-3
j_call: TRBJ2-5
clone_size: .
d_call: .

cdr3_aa: CSVEVGPSGSSEAFF
cdr3_nt: TGCAGCGTTGAAGTAGGTCCCTCAGGGTCTTCTGAAGCTTTCTTT
v_call: TRBV29-1
j_call: TRBJ1-1
clone_size: .
d_call: .

cdr3_aa: CASSGTQGLSGNTIYF
cdr3_nt: TGCGCCAGCAGTGGAACACAGGGACTCTCTGGAAACACCATATATTTT
v_call: TRBV10-1
j_call: TRBJ1-3
clone_size: .
d_call: .

cdr3_aa: CASSLGAGRLNTEAFF
cdr3_nt: TGCGCCAGCAGCTTGGGGGCAGGGAGATTGAACACTGAAGCTTTCTTT
v_call: TRBV5-1
j_call: TRBJ1-1
clone_size: .
d_call: .

cdr3_aa: CATTGAGRSTDTQYF
cdr3_nt: TGTGCCACAACCGGAGCGGGGAGAAGCACAGATACGCAGTATTTT
v_call: TRBV10-3
j_call: TRBJ2-3
clone_size: .
d_call: TRBD2

cdr3_aa: CASSQVGGTEQYF
cdr3_nt: TGTGCCAGCAGCCAAGTAGGGGGAACCGAGCAGTACTTC
v_call: TRBV3-1/TRBV3-2
j_call: TRBJ2-7
clone_size: .
d_call: .

cdr3_aa: CASSQRGPGGYTF
cdr3_nt: TGTGCCAGCAGCCAAAGGGGGCCCGGTGGCTACACCTTC
v_call: TRBV7-2
j_call: TRBJ1-2
clone_size: .
d_call: TRBD1

cdr3_aa: CASSILWTSGGFQETQYF
cdr3_nt: TGTGCCAGTAGTATCCTCTGGACTAGCGGGGGCTTCCAAGAGACCCAGTACTTC
v_call: TRBV19
j_call: TRBJ2-5
clone_size: .
d_call: TRBD2

cdr3_aa: CASSPHNSPLHF
cdr3_nt: TGTGCCAGCAGTCCACATAATTCACCCCTCCACTTT
v_call: TRBV12-3/TRBV12-4
j_call: TRBJ1-6
clone_size: .
d_call: .

cdr3_aa: CASSPRGSRLDPDTQYF
cdr3_nt: TGTGCCAGCAGCCCGCGGGGGTCCCGTCTCGATCCGGATACGCAGTATTTT
v_call: TRBV7-8
j_call: TRBJ2-3
clone_size: .
d_call: TRBD2

cdr3_aa: CASSFRANSPLHF
cdr3_nt: TGTGCCAGCAGCTTCCGAGCTAATTCACCCCTCCACTTT
v_call: TRBV9
j_call: TRBJ1-6
clone_size: .
d_call: .

cdr3_aa: CASSLGGAMNTEAFF
cdr3_nt: TGTGCCAGCAGCCTAGGGGGGGCCATGAACACTGAAGCTTTCTTT
v_call: TRBV28
j_call: TRBJ1-1
clone_size: .
d_call: .

cdr3_aa: CASSLTGRDGYTF
cdr3_nt: TGTGCCAGCAGCCTGACGGGAAGGGATGGCTACACCTTC
v_call: TRBV7-8
j_call: TRBJ1-2
clone_size: .
d_call: .

cdr3_aa: CASSSGLGETQYF
cdr3_nt: TGTGCCAGCAGTTCCGGACTGGGGGAGACCCAGTACTTC
v_call: TRBV6-5
j_call: TRBJ2-5
clone_size: .
d_call: .

cdr3_aa: CASGNGERYLTTNEKLFF
cdr3_nt: TGTGCCAGCGGGAACGGAGAGAGGTATCTTACAACTAATGAAAAACTGTTTTTT
v_call: TRBV2
j_call: TRBJ1-4
clone_size: .
d_call: .

cdr3_aa: CASSQPAGGGSSYEQYF
cdr3_nt: TGTGCCAGCAGCCAACCGGCGGGGGGCGGCAGCTCCTACGAGCAGTACTTC
v_call: TRBV4-2
j_call: TRBJ2-7
clone_size: .
d_call: TRBD2

cdr3_aa: CASSLQVHNEQFF
cdr3_nt: TGTGCCAGCAGTCTACAGGTCCACAATGAGCAGTTCTTC
v_call: TRBV3-1/TRBV3-2
j_call: TRBJ2-1
clone_size: .
d_call: .

cdr3_aa: CASSYNRYSNQPQHF
cdr3_nt: TGTGCCAGCAGTTACAACAGATATAGCAATCAGCCCCAGCATTTT
v_call: TRBV6-6
j_call: TRBJ1-5
clone_size: .
d_call: .

cdr3_aa: CASSRNQGEKLFF
cdr3_nt: TGTGCCAGCAGTAGAAATCAGGGAGAAAAACTGTTTTTT
v_call: TRBV6-5
j_call: TRBJ1-4
clone_size: .
d_call: .

cdr3_aa: CASSYSRQGAEKLFF
cdr3_nt: TGTGCCAGCAGTTACTCTCGACAGGGGGCTGAAAAACTGTTTTTT
v_call: TRBV6-5
j_call: TRBJ1-4
clone_size: .
d_call: TRBD1

cdr3_aa: CASSLNRAGTEAFF
cdr3_nt: TGTGCCAGCAGTCTAAACAGGGCCGGCACTGAAGCTTTCTTT
v_call: TRBV6-5
j_call: TRBJ1-1
clone_size: once
d_call: .

cdr3_aa: CASKWMNTEAFF
cdr3_nt: TGTGCCAGCAAGTGGATGAACACTGAAGCTTTCTTT
v_call: TRBV6-5
j_call: TRBJ1-1
clone_size: .
d_call: .

cdr3_aa: CASSLLGTGDEQYF
cdr3_nt: TGCGCCAGCAGCTTACTGGGGACAGGGGACGAGCAGTACTTC
v_call: TRBV5-1
j_call: TRBJ2-7
clone_size: .
d_call: TRBD1

cdr3_aa: CASSEGTRTEAFF
cdr3_nt: TGTGCCAGCAGCGAAGGGACACGCACTGAAGCTTTCTTT
v_call: TRBV7-2
j_call: TRBJ1-1
clone_size: .
d_call: .

cdr3_aa: CASSPQGGVWEKLFF
cdr3_nt: TGCGCCAGCAGTCCTCAGGGAGGGGTTTGGGAAAAACTGTTTTTT
v_call: TRBV23-1
j_call: TRBJ1-4
clone_size: .
d_call: .

cdr3_aa: CASSGTVALNEKLFF
cdr3_nt: TGTGCCAGCAGTGGGACAGTCGCTTTGAATGAAAAACTGTTTTTT
v_call: TRBV2
j_call: TRBJ1-4
clone_size: .
d_call: .

cdr3_aa: CATSRDPAEDTQYF
cdr3_nt: TGTGCCACCAGCAGAGATCCTGCTGAAGATACGCAGTATTTT
v_call: TRBV15
j_call: TRBJ2-3
clone_size: .
d_call: .

cdr3_aa: CASSLSGSTYEQYF
cdr3_nt: TGTGCCAGCAGTTTATCGGGGAGTACCTACGAGCAGTACTTC
v_call: TRBV27
j_call: TRBJ2-7
clone_size: .
d_call: .

cdr3_aa: CASSVGQGNQPQHF
cdr3_nt: TGTGCCAGCAGCGTGGGACAGGGGAATCAGCCCCAGCATTTT
v_call: TRBV9
j_call: TRBJ1-5
clone_size: .
d_call: TRBD1

cdr3_aa: CAWSAGLAAYNEQFF
cdr3_nt: TGTGCCTGGAGTGCCGGACTAGCGGCTTACAATGAGCAGTTCTTC
v_call: TRBV30
j_call: TRBJ2-1
clone_size: few
d_call: TRBD2

cdr3_aa: CASSFPGNTIYF
cdr3_nt: TGTGCCAGCAGCTTTCCAGGAAACACCATATATTTT
v_call: TRBV7-8
j_call: TRBJ1-3
clone_size: many
d_call: .

cdr3_aa: CASTAGTGTGTYEQYF
cdr3_nt: TGTGCCAGCACTGCGGGGACCGGGACGGGAACCTACGAGCAGTACTTC
v_call: TRBV27
j_call: TRBJ2-7
clone_size: .
d_call: .

cdr3_aa: CASSFDPNYGYTF
cdr3_nt: TGCGCCAGCAGCTTCGATCCTAACTATGGCTACACCTTC
v_call: TRBV5-1
j_call: TRBJ1-2
clone_size: .
d_call: .

cdr3_aa: CATSSAAGEQETQYF
cdr3_nt: TGTGCCACCAGCAGTGCTGCGGGGGAACAAGAGACCCAGTACTTC
v_call: TRBV15
j_call: TRBJ2-5
clone_size: .
d_call: TRBD2

cdr3_aa: CASSFGGSNTGELFF
cdr3_nt: TGTGCCAGCAGTTTCGGGGGTTCGAACACCGGGGAGCTGTTTTTT
v_call: TRBV28
j_call: TRBJ2-2
clone_size: .
d_call: .

cdr3_aa: CTSSRQGPNTGELFF
cdr3_nt: TGCACCAGCAGTCGACAGGGCCCGAACACCGGGGAGCTGTTTTTT
v_call: TRBV1
j_call: TRBJ2-2
clone_size: .
d_call: .

cdr3_aa: CASGLGVAGETDTQYF
cdr3_nt: TGTGCTAGTGGTTTGGGAGTAGCGGGAGAAACAGATACGCAGTATTTT
v_call: TRBV12-5
j_call: TRBJ2-3
clone_size: few
d_call: TRBD2

cdr3_aa: CASSPERGSYNEQFF
cdr3_nt: TGTGCCAGCTCACCGGAGCGGGGCTCCTACAATGAGCAGTTCTTC
v_call: TRBV18
j_call: TRBJ2-1
clone_size: .
d_call: TRBD2

cdr3_aa: CASSPGTASNEQFF
cdr3_nt: TGTGCCAGCAGCCCGGGGACAGCTTCCAATGAGCAGTTCTTC
v_call: TRBV11-3
j_call: TRBJ2-1
clone_size: few
d_call: TRBD1

cdr3_aa: CASSFWVTGGIEQYF
cdr3_nt: TGTGCCAGCAGCTTTTGGGTAACTGGCGGGATTGAGCAGTACTTC
v_call: TRBV5-8
j_call: TRBJ2-7
clone_size: .
d_call: .

cdr3_aa: CASSRDSYNSPLHF
cdr3_nt: TGTGCCAGCAGCAGAGACTCCTATAATTCACCCCTCCACTTT
v_call: TRBV27
j_call: TRBJ1-6
clone_size: once
d_call: .

cdr3_aa: CASSFVYRDTDTQYF
cdr3_nt: TGCGCCAGCAGCTTCGTGTACAGGGACACAGATACGCAGTATTTT
v_call: TRBV5-1
j_call: TRBJ2-3
clone_size: .
d_call: .

cdr3_aa: CASSSSTANTGELFF
cdr3_nt: TGTGCCAGCAGCTCCTCGACAGCCAACACCGGGGAGCTGTTTTTT
v_call: TRBV11-3
j_call: TRBJ2-2
clone_size: .
d_call: .

cdr3_aa: CASSMRGAWQPQHF
cdr3_nt: TGTGCCAGTAGTATGCGGGGGGCCTGGCAGCCCCAGCATTTT
v_call: TRBV19
j_call: TRBJ1-5
clone_size: .
d_call: .

cdr3_aa: CSASSSGSPDTQYF
cdr3_nt: TGCAGTGCTAGTAGTAGCGGGAGCCCAGATACGCAGTATTTT
v_call: TRBV20-1
j_call: TRBJ2-3
clone_size: .
d_call: TRBD2

cdr3_aa: CASSPDSLAYYGYTF
cdr3_nt: TGTGCCAGCAGCCCAGACAGCTTAGCCTACTATGGCTACACCTTC
v_call: TRBV5-4
j_call: TRBJ1-2
clone_size: .
d_call: .

cdr3_aa: CASSRDTQGTEAFF
cdr3_nt: TGTGCCAGCAGTCGGGACACCCAGGGGACTGAAGCTTTCTTT
v_call: TRBV2
j_call: TRBJ1-1
clone_size: .
d_call: .

cdr3_aa: CASSPNSYNEQFF
cdr3_nt: TGTGCCAGCTCTCCCAACTCTTACAATGAGCAGTTCTTC
v_call: TRBV18
j_call: TRBJ2-1
clone_size: .
d_call: .

cdr3_aa: CASSRAAVNTDTQYF
cdr3_nt: TGTGCCAGCTCCCGGGCCGCAGTAAACACAGATACGCAGTATTTT
v_call: TRBV18
j_call: TRBJ2-3
clone_size: .
d_call: .

cdr3_aa: CASSPGRHLSGNTIYF
cdr3_nt: TGTGCCAGTAGTCCAGGCCGACACCTCTCTGGAAACACCATATATTTT
v_call: TRBV19
j_call: TRBJ1-3
clone_size: .
d_call: .

cdr3_aa: CASSLGAAYSPLHF
cdr3_nt: TGTGCCAGCAGCTTAGGGGCAGCATATTCACCCCTCCACTTT
v_call: TRBV7-2
j_call: TRBJ1-6
clone_size: .
d_call: .

cdr3_aa: CASSLAGAGATDTQYF
cdr3_nt: TGCGCCAGCAGCTTGGCCGGGGCGGGAGCGACAGATACGCAGTATTTT
v_call: TRBV5-1
j_call: TRBJ2-3
clone_size: .
d_call: TRBD2

cdr3_aa: CASSIGTSGGNQETQYF
cdr3_nt: TGTGCCAGTAGTATAGGGACTAGCGGGGGTAACCAAGAGACCCAGTACTTC
v_call: TRBV19
j_call: TRBJ2-5
clone_size: .
d_call: TRBD2

cdr3_aa: CASSLDSRPQHF
cdr3_nt: TGTGCCAGCAGTTTAGATTCAAGGCCCCAGCATTTT
v_call: TRBV28
j_call: TRBJ1-5
clone_size: .
d_call: .

cdr3_aa: CASSIVGLAGAGELFF
cdr3_nt: TGTGCCAGTAGTATAGTAGGGCTAGCGGGGGCCGGGGAGCTGTTTTTT
v_call: TRBV19
j_call: TRBJ2-2
clone_size: few
d_call: TRBD2

cdr3_aa: CASLRGFTEAFF
cdr3_nt: TGTGCCAGCCTAAGGGGGTTCACTGAAGCTTTCTTT
v_call: TRBV19
j_call: TRBJ1-1
clone_size: .
d_call: .